One sample yielded the 4 T cell receptor beta chains listed below, sequenced in a study of Ad26.COV2.S vaccination and SARS-CoV-2 variants. Clones were sequenced by immunoSEQ multiplex PCR, and TCRdb holds only the in-frame ones, with some missing. The table records about 350,000 clones, approximately 84% of them present only once. As for treatment: around 19 received Ad26.COV2.S at low or high dose, single or two shots; about 5 received placebo; per-sample allocation not given. Collection of the samples took place on day 63 after the first injection of vaccine or placebo. The sequencing used peripheral blood, collected in a trial of Ad26.COV2.S vaccine versus placebo. Every receptor here comes from a person between 18 and 65 years old who received the Ad26.COV2.S COVID-19 vaccine or a placebo.

V is TRBV18 and J is TRBJ2-5, with D perhaps assigned TRBD1 or TRBD2 (5 bases each). Germline CDR1 and CDR2: KGHSH and LQKENI. Trimming removed 4 bases at V and 5 bases at J, with 17 bases between. This CDR3 has 15 amino acids. The chain's CDR3 is CASSRGSGPLETQYF. The CDR3 DNA sequence: TGTGCCAGCTCACGGGGGTCCGGACCCTTGGAGACCCAGTACTTC. Full variable domain (missing parts from reference TRBV18 and TRBJ2-5): NAGVMQNPRHLVRRRGQEARLRCSPMKGHSHVYWYRQLPEEGLKFMVYLQKENIIDESGMPKERFSAEFPKEGPSILRIQQVVRGDSAAYFCASSRGSGPLETQYFGPGTRLLVL.

This chain links TRBV28 with TRBJ2-2; 16 bases match TRBD2. Losses at the gene ends were 5 bases for V and 1 base for J; bases not matched to a gene: 7. Germline lookup yields CDR1 MDHEN and CDR2 SYDVKM. CDR3 size: 19 residues. Here the CDR3 reads CASSDPGLAGGGNTGELFF. The CDR3 DNA reads as TGTGCCAGCAGTGACCCGGGACTAGCGGGAGGGGGGAACACCGGGGAGCTGTTTTTT. Supplemented by reference TRBV28 and TRBJ2-2, the full variable domain reads DVKVTQSSRYLVKRTGEKVFLECVQDMDHENMFWYRQDPGLGLRLIYFSYDVKMKEKGDIPEGYSVSREKKERFSLILESASTNQTSMYLCASSDPGLAGGGNTGELFFGEGSRLTVL.

The chain links TRBV11-2 to TRBJ1-5; 8 bases line up with TRBD1. CDR3 length equals 15 residues. Germline lookup yields CDR1 SGHAT and CDR2 FQNNGV. Trimming cost V 5 bases and J 0 bases; bases outside gene matches: 3. The CDR3 reads CASSLTGDSNQPQHF. DNA of the CDR3: TGTGCCAGCAGCCTGACAGGGGATAGCAATCAGCCCCAGCATTTT.

This clone was counted only a few times. The V gene is TRBV6-2 or TRBV6-3, the J gene TRBJ2-7; D uncertain. Germline V gives CDR1 MNHEY, CDR2 SVGEGT. This CDR3 region has 11 residues. V gave up 5 bases and J gave up 7 bases, with 9 bases separating them. As DNA, the CDR3 is TGTGCCAGCAGTCGCGTGAGGGAGCAGTACTTC. This codes for CASSRVREQYF.